The source of this TCR beta chain is a study of T cells in Graves' hyperthyroidism and ophthalmopathy. RNA transcripts yielded amplified TCR beta CDR3 regions. Researchers ran a first-round RT-PCR on the TCR CDR3 using the HTBI primer set. One entry per CDR3 protein, called by TCRdb with MiXCR from the multiplex PCR reads. The repertoire has about 380,000 distinct CDR3 sequences, roughly 13% of them found once; the top ten carry around 21%. This clonotype appeared many times. Its target is unknown. Any patient presenting with uncontrolled infection, other autoimmune disease, pregnancy or lactation was left out. PBMCs were collected from a roughly 10 ml volume of fresh peripheral blood. General observations from the study: The blood repertoire included most of the expanded thyroid clonotypes above 0.001.

This CDR3 spans 14 amino acids. Trimming stripped 4 bases from V and 14 bases from J, with 18 bases between. The germline CDR1 and CDR2 sequences are MDHEN and SYDVKM. The J gene is TRBJ1-6, the V gene TRBV28; TRBD1 might be the D (5 bases). The clonotype was recovered from a man younger than 40 with Graves' hyperthyroidism that later progressed to Graves' ophthalmopathy. The sequencing sample was made of blood. CDR3 in amino acids: CASSSIGQAPTLHF. The CDR3 region has the DNA TGTGCCAGCAGTTCGATCGGACAAGCCCCTACCCTCCACTTT.